The clone carrying this T cell receptor (beta chain) was seen many times. Its antigen is unidentified. What was amplified from RNA transcripts were TCR beta CDR3 regions. A first-round RT-PCR of the TCR CDR3 used the HTBI primer set. Each CDR3 protein gets one entry after TCRdb re-called the multiplex PCR reads with MiXCR. The sample consists of roughly 560,000 distinct CDR3 sequences, about 14% of them appearing once. Investigators excluded patients with uncontrolled infection, other autoimmune disease, pregnancy or lactation. Trimming cost V 0 bases and J 1 base, with 6 bases left between them. Per germline, CDR1 SGHNT and CDR2 YENEEA. The length of the CDR3 is 14 residues. The data derive from a study of T cells in Graves' hyperthyroidism and ophthalmopathy. Findings of the study overall: It was a median around 6 months before onset that the model predicted ophthalmopathy. A model of 13 V-J features distinguished ophthalmopathy from stable hyperthyroidism.

V and J are TRBV11-3 and TRBJ1-1; D remains ambiguous. The sequenced material came from blood. The receptor comes from a woman aged 40 to 50 with Graves' ophthalmopathy. The CDR3 sequence: CASSLDLQNTEAFF. DNA of the CDR3: TGTGCCAGCAGCTTAGATCTGCAGAACACTGAAGCTTTCTTT.